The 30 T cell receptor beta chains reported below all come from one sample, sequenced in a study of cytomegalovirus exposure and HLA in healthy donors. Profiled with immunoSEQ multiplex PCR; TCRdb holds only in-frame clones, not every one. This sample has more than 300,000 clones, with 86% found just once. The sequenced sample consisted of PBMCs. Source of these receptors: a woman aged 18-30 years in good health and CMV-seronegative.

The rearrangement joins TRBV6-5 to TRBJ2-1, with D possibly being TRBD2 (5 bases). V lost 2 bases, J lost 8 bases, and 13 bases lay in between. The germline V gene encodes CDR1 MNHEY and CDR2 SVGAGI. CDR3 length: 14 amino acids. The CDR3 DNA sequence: TGTGCCAGCAGTTACGGTGTAGGAGGCTATGAGCAGTTCTTC. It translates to CASSYGVGGYEQFF.

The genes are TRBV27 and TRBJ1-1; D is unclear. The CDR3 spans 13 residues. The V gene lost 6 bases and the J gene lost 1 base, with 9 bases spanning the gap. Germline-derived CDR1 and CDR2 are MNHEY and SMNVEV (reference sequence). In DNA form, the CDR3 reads TGTGCCAGCAGCCTTCAGAAGAACACTGAAGCTTTCTTT. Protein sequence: CASSLQKNTEAFF.

The CDR3 protein is CASSLVWRAGAEAFF. In DNA, the CDR3 is TGCGCCAGCAGCTTAGTCTGGAGGGCTGGGGCTGAAGCTTTCTTT. The chain couples TRBV5-1 to TRBJ1-1; D is uncertain. This CDR3 has 15 residues. Germline lookup yields CDR1 SGHRS and CDR2 YFSETQ. V lost 2 bases to trimming and J lost 6 bases, with 17 bases between them. Full variable domain (outside the CDR3, taken from reference TRBV5-1 and TRBJ1-1): KAGVTQTPRYLIKTRGQQVTLSCSPISGHRSVSWYQQTPGQGLQFLFEYFSETQRNKGNFPGRFSGRQFSNSRSEMNVSTLELGDSALYLCASSLVWRAGAEAFFGQGTRLTVV.

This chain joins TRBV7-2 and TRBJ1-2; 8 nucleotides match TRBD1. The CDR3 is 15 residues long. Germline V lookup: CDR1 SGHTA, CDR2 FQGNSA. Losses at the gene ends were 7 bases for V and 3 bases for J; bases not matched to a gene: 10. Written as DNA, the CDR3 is TGTGCCAGCACCCTCTTGGACAGGGACTACTATGGCTACACCTTC. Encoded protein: CASTLLDRDYYGYTF.

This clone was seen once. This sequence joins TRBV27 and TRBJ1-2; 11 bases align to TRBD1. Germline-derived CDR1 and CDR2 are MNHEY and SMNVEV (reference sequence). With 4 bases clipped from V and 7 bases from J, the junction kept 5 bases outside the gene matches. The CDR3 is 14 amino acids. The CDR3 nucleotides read TGTGCCAGCAGTTCAGGACAGGGGGCGCCTGGCTACACCTTC. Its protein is CASSSGQGAPGYTF.

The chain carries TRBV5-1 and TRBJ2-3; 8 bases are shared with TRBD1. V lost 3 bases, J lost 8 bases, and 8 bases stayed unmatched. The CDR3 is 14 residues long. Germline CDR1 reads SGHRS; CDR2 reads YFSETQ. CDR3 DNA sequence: TGCGCCAGCAGCTCCCAGGACAGGGCCCGTACGCAGTATTTT. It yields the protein CASSSQDRARTQYF. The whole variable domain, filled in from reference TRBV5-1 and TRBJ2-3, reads KAGVTQTPRYLIKTRGQQVTLSCSPISGHRSVSWYQQTPGQGLQFLFEYFSETQRNKGNFPGRFSGRQFSNSRSEMNVSTLELGDSALYLCASSSQDRARTQYFGPGTRLTVL.

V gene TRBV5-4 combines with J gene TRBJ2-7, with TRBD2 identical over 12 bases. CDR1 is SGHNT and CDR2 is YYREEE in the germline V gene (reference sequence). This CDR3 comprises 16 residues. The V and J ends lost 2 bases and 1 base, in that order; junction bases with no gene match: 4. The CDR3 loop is CASSLLAGGLSYEQYF. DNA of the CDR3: TGTGCCAGCAGCTTACTAGCGGGAGGTCTATCCTACGAGCAGTACTTC.

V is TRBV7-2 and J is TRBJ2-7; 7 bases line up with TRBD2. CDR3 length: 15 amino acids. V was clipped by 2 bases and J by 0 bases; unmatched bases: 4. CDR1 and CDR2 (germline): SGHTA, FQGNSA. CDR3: CASSLITGGSYEQYF. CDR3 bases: TGTGCCAGCAGCTTAATAACGGGAGGCTCCTACGAGCAGTACTTC. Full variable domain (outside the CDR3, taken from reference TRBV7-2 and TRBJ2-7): GAGVSQSPSNKVTEKGKDVELRCDPISGHTALYWYRQSLGQGLEFLIYFQGNSAPDKSGLPSDRFSAERTGGSVSTLTIQRTQQEDSAVYLCASSLITGGSYEQYFGPGTRLTVT.

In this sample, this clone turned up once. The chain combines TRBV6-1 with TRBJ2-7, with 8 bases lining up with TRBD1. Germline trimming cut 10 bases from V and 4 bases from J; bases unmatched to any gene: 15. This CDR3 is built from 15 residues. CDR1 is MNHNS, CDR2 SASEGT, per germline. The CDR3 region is CATDFIGGQVYEQYF. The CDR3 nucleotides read TGTGCCACCGACTTTATAGGGGGACAGGTATACGAGCAGTACTTC.

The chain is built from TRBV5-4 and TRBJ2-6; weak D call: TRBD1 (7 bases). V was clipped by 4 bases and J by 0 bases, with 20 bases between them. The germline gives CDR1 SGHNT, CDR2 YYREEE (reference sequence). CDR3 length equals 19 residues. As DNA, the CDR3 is TGTGCCAGCAGCCCGAGGGGGGTCAGGGGGAACTCTGGGGCCAACGTCCTGACTTTC. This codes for CASSPRGVRGNSGANVLTF.

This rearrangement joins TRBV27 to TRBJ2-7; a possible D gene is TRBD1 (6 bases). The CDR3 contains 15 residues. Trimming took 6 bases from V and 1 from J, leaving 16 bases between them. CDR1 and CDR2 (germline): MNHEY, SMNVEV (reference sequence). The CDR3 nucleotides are TGTGCCAGCAGCCAACTAGGGGGACATTCCTACGAGCAGTACTTC. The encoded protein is CASSQLGGHSYEQYF.

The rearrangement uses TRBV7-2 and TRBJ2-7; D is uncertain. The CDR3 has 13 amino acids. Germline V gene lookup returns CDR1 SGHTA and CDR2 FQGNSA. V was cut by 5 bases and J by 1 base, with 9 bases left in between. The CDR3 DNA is TGTGCCAGCAGCCCGTACTCATCCTACGAGCAGTACTTC. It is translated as CASSPYSSYEQYF.

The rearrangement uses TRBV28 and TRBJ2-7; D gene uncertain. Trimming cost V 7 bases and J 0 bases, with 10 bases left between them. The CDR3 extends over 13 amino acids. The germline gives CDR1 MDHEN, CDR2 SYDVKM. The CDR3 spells CASKGANSYEQYF. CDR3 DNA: TGTGCCAGCAAAGGAGCAAACTCCTACGAGCAGTACTTC.

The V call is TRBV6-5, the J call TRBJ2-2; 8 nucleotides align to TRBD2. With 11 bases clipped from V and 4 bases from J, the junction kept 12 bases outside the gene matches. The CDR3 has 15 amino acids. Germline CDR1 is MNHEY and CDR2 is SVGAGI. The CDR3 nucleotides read TGTGCCCCCCCCGGCGGGGGGCCGGGCACCGGGGAGCTGTTTTTT. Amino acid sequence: CAPPGGGPGTGELFF.

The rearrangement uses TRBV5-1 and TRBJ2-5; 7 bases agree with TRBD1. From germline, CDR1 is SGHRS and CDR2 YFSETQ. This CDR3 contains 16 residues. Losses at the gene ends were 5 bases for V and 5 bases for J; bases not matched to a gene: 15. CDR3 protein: CASRPQGGSPGETQYF. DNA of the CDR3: TGCGCCAGCAGGCCACAAGGGGGCTCCCCGGGGGAGACCCAGTACTTC.

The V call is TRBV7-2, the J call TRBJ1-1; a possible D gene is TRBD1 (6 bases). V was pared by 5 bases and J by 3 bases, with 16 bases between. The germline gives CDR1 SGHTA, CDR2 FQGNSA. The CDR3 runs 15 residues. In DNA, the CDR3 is TGTGCCAGCAGCCCCTGGGCAGGGGCGGACACTGAAGCTTTCTTT. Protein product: CASSPWAGADTEAFF. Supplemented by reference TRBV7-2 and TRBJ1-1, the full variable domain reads GAGVSQSPSNKVTEKGKDVELRCDPISGHTALYWYRQSLGQGLEFLIYFQGNSAPDKSGLPSDRFSAERTGGSVSTLTIQRTQQEDSAVYLCASSPWAGADTEAFFGQGTRLTVV.

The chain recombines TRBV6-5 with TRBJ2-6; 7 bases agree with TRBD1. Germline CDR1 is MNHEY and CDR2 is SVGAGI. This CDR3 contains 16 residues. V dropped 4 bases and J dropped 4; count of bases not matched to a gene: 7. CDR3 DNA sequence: TGTGCCAGCAGTTTCACAGGACAGGCAGGGGCCAACGTCCTGACTTTC. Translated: CASSFTGQAGANVLTF.

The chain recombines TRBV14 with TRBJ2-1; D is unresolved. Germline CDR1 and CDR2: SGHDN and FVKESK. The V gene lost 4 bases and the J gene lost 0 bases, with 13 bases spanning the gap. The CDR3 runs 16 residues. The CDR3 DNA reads TGTGCCAGCAGCCCCTACACGGAGAGCTCCTACAATGAGCAGTTCTTC. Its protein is CASSPYTESSYNEQFF.

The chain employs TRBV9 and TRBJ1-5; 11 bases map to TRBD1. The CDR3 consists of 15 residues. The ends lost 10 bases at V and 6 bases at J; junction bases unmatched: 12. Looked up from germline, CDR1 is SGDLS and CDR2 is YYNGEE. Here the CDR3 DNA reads TGTGCCCCCCCGAGTAAGGACAGGGGGCTTCAGCCCCAGCATTTT. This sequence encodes CAPPSKDRGLQPQHF.

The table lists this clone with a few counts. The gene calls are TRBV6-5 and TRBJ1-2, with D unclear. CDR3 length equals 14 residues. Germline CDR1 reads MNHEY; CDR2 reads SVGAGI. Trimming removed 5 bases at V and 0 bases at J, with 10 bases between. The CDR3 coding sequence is TGTGCCAGCAGTCCCACGACAACTAACTATGGCTACACCTTC. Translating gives CASSPTTTNYGYTF.

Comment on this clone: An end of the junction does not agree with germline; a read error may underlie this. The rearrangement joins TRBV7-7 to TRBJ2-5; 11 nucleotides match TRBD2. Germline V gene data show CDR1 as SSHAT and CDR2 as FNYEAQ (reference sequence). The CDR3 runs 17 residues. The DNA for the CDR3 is TGTGCTAGCAGCTTAATTTCGGGACTAGCGGTCGAAGAGACCCAGTACTTC. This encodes CASSLISGLAVEETQYF. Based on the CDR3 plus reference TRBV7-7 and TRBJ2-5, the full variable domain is GAGVSQSPRYKVTKRGQDVTLRCDPISSHATLYWYQQALGQGPEFLTYFNYEAQPDKSGLPSDRFSAERPEGSISTLTIQRTEQRDSAMYRCASSLISGLAVEETQYFGPGTRLLVL.

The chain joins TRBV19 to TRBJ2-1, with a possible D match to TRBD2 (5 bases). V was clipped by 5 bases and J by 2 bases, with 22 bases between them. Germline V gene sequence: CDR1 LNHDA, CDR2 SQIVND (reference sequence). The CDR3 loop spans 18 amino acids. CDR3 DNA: TGTGCCAGTAGTGGCGGGTTAGGGCCTGCTTTGACCTACAATGAGCAGTTCTTC. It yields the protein CASSGGLGPALTYNEQFF.

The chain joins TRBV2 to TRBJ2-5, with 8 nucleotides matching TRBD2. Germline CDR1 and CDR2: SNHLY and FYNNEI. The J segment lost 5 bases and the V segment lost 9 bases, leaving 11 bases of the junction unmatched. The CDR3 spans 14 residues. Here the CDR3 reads CASTRAGAVETQYF. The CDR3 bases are TGTGCCAGTACCCGAGCGGGAGCTGTCGAGACCCAGTACTTC.

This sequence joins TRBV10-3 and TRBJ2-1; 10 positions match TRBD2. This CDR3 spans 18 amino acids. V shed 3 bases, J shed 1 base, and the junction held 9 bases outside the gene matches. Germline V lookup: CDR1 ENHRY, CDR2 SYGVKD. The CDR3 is CAISDVAGGYGSYNEQFF. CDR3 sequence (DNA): TGTGCCATCAGTGACGTAGCGGGAGGATATGGATCCTACAATGAGCAGTTCTTC.

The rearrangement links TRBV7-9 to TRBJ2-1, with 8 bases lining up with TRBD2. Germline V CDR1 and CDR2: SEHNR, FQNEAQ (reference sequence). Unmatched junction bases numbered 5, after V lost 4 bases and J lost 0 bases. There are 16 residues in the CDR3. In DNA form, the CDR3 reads TGTGCCAGCAGCTCAATAGCGGGGAGCTCCTACAATGAGCAGTTCTTC. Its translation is CASSSIAGSSYNEQFF. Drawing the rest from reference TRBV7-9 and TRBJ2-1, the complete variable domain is DTGVSQNPRHKITKRGQNVTFRCDPISEHNRLYWYRQTLGQGPEFLTYFQNEAQLEKSRLLSDRFSAERPKGSFSTLEIQRTEQGDSAMYLCASSSIAGSSYNEQFFGPGTRLTVL.

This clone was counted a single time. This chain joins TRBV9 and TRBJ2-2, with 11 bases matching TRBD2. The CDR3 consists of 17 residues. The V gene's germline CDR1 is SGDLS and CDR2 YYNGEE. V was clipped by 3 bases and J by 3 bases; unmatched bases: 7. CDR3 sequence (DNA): TGTGCCAGCAGCGCAGGGGGGACTAGCGGTTACACCGGGGAGCTGTTTTTT. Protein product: CASSAGGTSGYTGELFF.

CDR3 nucleotides: TGTGCCAGCAGCTTATCAGGGTTCTCCTACGAGCAGTACTTC. Its translation: CASSLSGFSYEQYF. The V and J genes are TRBV5-6 and TRBJ2-7; D is perhaps TRBD1 (5 bases). V was shortened by 2 bases and J by 0 bases, with 9 bases between the two germline ends. The CDR3 is made up of 14 amino acids. Germline CDR1 SGHDT, CDR2 YYEEEE.

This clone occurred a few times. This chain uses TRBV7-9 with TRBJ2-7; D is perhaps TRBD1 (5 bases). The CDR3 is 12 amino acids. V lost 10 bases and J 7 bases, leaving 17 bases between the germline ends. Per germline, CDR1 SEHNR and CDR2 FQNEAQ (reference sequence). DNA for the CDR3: TGTGCCACCAGGTTCAGGGTGGAAGAGCAGTACTTC. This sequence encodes CATRFRVEEQYF.

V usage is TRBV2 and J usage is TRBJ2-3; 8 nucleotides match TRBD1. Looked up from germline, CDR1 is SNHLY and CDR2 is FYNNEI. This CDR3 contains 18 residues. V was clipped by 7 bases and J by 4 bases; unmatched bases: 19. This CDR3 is CASTSRWGATGEPDTQYF. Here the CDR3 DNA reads TGTGCCAGCACTTCCCGATGGGGCGCGACAGGGGAGCCAGATACGCAGTATTTT.

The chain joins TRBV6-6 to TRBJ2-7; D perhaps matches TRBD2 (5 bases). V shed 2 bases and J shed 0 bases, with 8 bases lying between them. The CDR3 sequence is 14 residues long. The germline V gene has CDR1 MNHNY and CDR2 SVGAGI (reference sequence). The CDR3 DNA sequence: TGTGCCAGCAGTTACGAGAGCGGCTCCTACGAGCAGTACTTC. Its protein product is CASSYESGSYEQYF.